This paragraph covers one T cell receptor beta chain sequence. After extraction with the RNeasy kit, roughly 0.45 to 1 ug of the RNA was reverse transcribed using random hexamers. TCRdb re-derived calls from the immunoSEQ multiplex PCR reads in MiXCR, one entry per CDR3 protein. Altogether approximately 190,000 distinct CDR3 sequences are present, approximately 93% being singletons, with the ten largest covering 0.1%. This sample stems from a study of CD8 T cells in Susac syndrome. Germline CDR1 reads DFQATT; CDR2 reads SNEGSKA (reference sequence). The CDR3 extends over 11 amino acids. The sequencing sample was made of CD4+ T cells from PBMCs. The sequence came from a human donor in good health. This chain links TRBV20-1 with TRBJ2-3; 7 nucleotides align to TRBD2. The CDR3: CSHGLADTQYF. The CDR3 DNA is TGCAGCCACGGACTAGCAGATACGCAGTATTTT.